This TCR beta chain was recovered during a study of control samples from healthy donors and cancer patients. Points on this clone: This same CDR3 is encoded by further DNA sequences in the sample.

Germline V gene sequence: CDR1 LNHDA, CDR2 SQIVND (reference sequence). The CDR3 consists of 14 residues. Unmatched junction bases numbered 2, after V lost 6 bases and J lost 0 bases. The protocol was immunoSEQ multiplex PCR, while the TCRdb copy is restricted to in-frame clones and leaves out a portion. In the table there are tens of thousands of clones, roughly 84% of which are singletons. The chain has TRBV19 and TRBJ1-5; 7 bases agree with TRBD1. This clonotype originated in a man aged 45-65 years in good health. The sequenced sample was blood. CDR3 in amino acids: CASSTGVSNQPQHF. The CDR3 nucleotides are TGTGCCAGTAGCACAGGGGTTAGCAATCAGCCCCAGCATTTT.